Listed below are T cell receptor beta chains from one sample, sequenced in a study of T cells after yellow fever vaccination. One entry per CDR3 protein, called by TCRdb with MiXCR from the 5' RACE reads. The sample lists about 160,000 distinct CDR3 sequences, 6% to 7.5% occurring once. The sample was CD4+ T cells sorted from PBMCs, taken around 5 days after the first yellow fever vaccination. The receptor source for this set is a man between 18 and 29 years old who received the YFV17D yellow fever vaccine. The conserved cysteine and the conserved F or W are not part of the CDR3 here. A D gene is named only where the DNA matches it firmly.

CDR3 protein: ASSATIAGSGPNEQF
CDR3 length: 15
V gene: TRBV7-7
D gene: TRBD2
J gene: TRBJ2-1

CDR3 protein: ASSLLGTSSYNEQF
CDR3 length: 14
V gene: TRBV7-2
D gene: -
J gene: TRBJ2-1

CDR3 protein: ASSKGQDTGELF
CDR3 length: 12
V gene: TRBV5-1
D gene: TRBD1
J gene: TRBJ2-2

CDR3 protein: ASSLAGSSGKLF
CDR3 length: 12
V gene: TRBV11-2
D gene: -
J gene: TRBJ1-4

CDR3 protein: ASSLASGGIYEQF
CDR3 length: 13
V gene: TRBV5-1
D gene: TRBD2
J gene: TRBJ2-1

CDR3 protein: ASSSSGAQTQY
CDR3 length: 11
V gene: TRBV9
D gene: TRBD2
J gene: TRBJ2-5

CDR3 protein: SVGRDRRYT
CDR3 length: 9
V gene: TRBV29-1
D gene: TRBD1
J gene: TRBJ1-2

CDR3 protein: ASSSDRGLLYEQY
CDR3 length: 13
V gene: TRBV5-4
D gene: TRBD1
J gene: TRBJ2-7

CDR3 protein: ASSRFASDGTDTQY
CDR3 length: 14
V gene: TRBV5-1
D gene: -
J gene: TRBJ2-3

CDR3 protein: ASSFWTGGEIGELF
CDR3 length: 14
V gene: TRBV27
D gene: TRBD1
J gene: TRBJ2-2

CDR3 protein: ASSLGGQGRAF
CDR3 length: 11
V gene: TRBV7-8
D gene: -
J gene: TRBJ1-1

CDR3 protein: ASSFLRRRGVTSTDTQY
CDR3 length: 17
V gene: TRBV5-8
D gene: TRBD2
J gene: TRBJ2-3

CDR3 protein: ARSLDRVANEKLF
CDR3 length: 13
V gene: TRBV11-2
D gene: TRBD1
J gene: TRBJ1-4

CDR3 protein: ASRPNQAGGLNEQF
CDR3 length: 14
V gene: TRBV6-5
D gene: TRBD2
J gene: TRBJ2-1

CDR3 protein: ASSYGPAQETQY
CDR3 length: 12
V gene: TRBV6-2/TRBV6-3
D gene: -
J gene: TRBJ2-5

CDR3 protein: ASSLVNSPIH
CDR3 length: 10
V gene: TRBV11-2
D gene: -
J gene: TRBJ1-6

CDR3 protein: ASSPQRGTFRGPNEKLF
CDR3 length: 17
V gene: TRBV18
D gene: -
J gene: TRBJ1-4

CDR3 protein: ASSLVGPTQETQY
CDR3 length: 13
V gene: TRBV5-4
D gene: -
J gene: TRBJ2-5

CDR3 protein: ASSPGQGTNTIY
CDR3 length: 12
V gene: TRBV18
D gene: TRBD1
J gene: TRBJ1-3

CDR3 protein: ASSTGQETQY
CDR3 length: 10
V gene: TRBV19
D gene: -
J gene: TRBJ2-5

CDR3 protein: ASSTLLAGGVDEQF
CDR3 length: 14
V gene: TRBV5-1
D gene: TRBD2
J gene: TRBJ2-1

CDR3 protein: ASSLRGPSRGYT
CDR3 length: 12
V gene: TRBV7-2
D gene: -
J gene: TRBJ1-2

CDR3 protein: ASSPTGADTEY
CDR3 length: 11
V gene: TRBV3-1
D gene: -
J gene: TRBJ2-3

CDR3 protein: SARELGTVARNSPLH
CDR3 length: 15
V gene: TRBV20-1
D gene: TRBD1
J gene: TRBJ1-6

CDR3 protein: ASSFEGRNTQY
CDR3 length: 11
V gene: TRBV5-1
D gene: -
J gene: TRBJ2-3

CDR3 protein: ASSLGVVDQPLH
CDR3 length: 12
V gene: TRBV5-1
D gene: -
J gene: TRBJ1-5

CDR3 protein: ASSKRDRVLGYT
CDR3 length: 12
V gene: TRBV21-1
D gene: -
J gene: TRBJ1-2

CDR3 protein: AIRLQGSTEAF
CDR3 length: 11
V gene: TRBV10-3
D gene: -
J gene: TRBJ1-1

CDR3 protein: ASSVGGSPYGYT
CDR3 length: 12
V gene: TRBV9
D gene: -
J gene: TRBJ1-2

CDR3 protein: ASSSPGTAENTQY
CDR3 length: 13
V gene: TRBV7-8
D gene: TRBD1
J gene: TRBJ2-3

CDR3 protein: ASSLFTDSYEQY
CDR3 length: 12
V gene: TRBV7-9
D gene: -
J gene: TRBJ2-7

CDR3 protein: ASSERESEKLF
CDR3 length: 11
V gene: TRBV6-1
D gene: -
J gene: TRBJ1-4

CDR3 protein: ASSFSSWNTGELF
CDR3 length: 13
V gene: TRBV12-3/TRBV12-4
D gene: -
J gene: TRBJ2-2

CDR3 protein: ASSPWGTGETQY
CDR3 length: 12
V gene: TRBV5-1
D gene: TRBD1
J gene: TRBJ2-5

CDR3 protein: ASSRRGLAGVLAKNIQY
CDR3 length: 17
V gene: TRBV28
D gene: TRBD2
J gene: TRBJ2-4

CDR3 protein: ASRKDRQATDTQY
CDR3 length: 13
V gene: TRBV7-2
D gene: -
J gene: TRBJ2-3

CDR3 protein: SAGRAEGNQPQH
CDR3 length: 12
V gene: TRBV20-1
D gene: -
J gene: TRBJ1-5

CDR3 protein: ASSFLGHPNYGYT
CDR3 length: 13
V gene: TRBV27
D gene: -
J gene: TRBJ1-2

CDR3 protein: ASISSPDTQY
CDR3 length: 10
V gene: TRBV28
D gene: -
J gene: TRBJ2-3

CDR3 protein: ASSSDTGVGEQY
CDR3 length: 12
V gene: TRBV5-1
D gene: -
J gene: TRBJ2-7

CDR3 protein: SASGGPDNEQF
CDR3 length: 11
V gene: TRBV20-1
D gene: -
J gene: TRBJ2-1

CDR3 protein: ASRGGQGTYEQY
CDR3 length: 12
V gene: TRBV5-1
D gene: TRBD1
J gene: TRBJ2-7